The 22 T cell receptor beta chains in this list originate from one sample, sequenced in a study of T cell responses to AZD1222 COVID-19 vaccine. Data came from immunoSEQ multiplex PCR; TCRdb stores just in-frame clones and leaves some out. This table has 150,000 to 200,000 clones, 88% appearing once. This material consisted of peripheral blood, taken on day 0 of AZD1222 vaccination. The source is an adult in good health.

The chain uses TRBV28 and TRBJ1-2; D ambiguous. This CDR3 comprises 12 residues. Germline V gene lookup returns CDR1 MDHEN and CDR2 SYDVKM. V was clipped by 6 bases and J by 4 bases, with 9 bases between them. CDR3 coding DNA: TGTGCCAGCAGCAATGTAGGCTATGGCTACACCTTC. This codes for CASSNVGYGYTF.

V gene TRBV5-4 combines with J gene TRBJ2-6; the D is unclear. The ends were cut back, 8 bases at V and 0 bases at J, with 18 bases in the middle. CDR3 size: 17 residues. Germline CDR1 is SGHNT and CDR2 is YYREEE (reference sequence). CDR3 nucleotide sequence: TGTGCCAGTAACATAGCCTTAGGTCCCTCTGGGGCCAACGTCCTGACTTTC. Translating it yields CASNIALGPSGANVLTF.

This chain links TRBV19 with TRBJ1-1; D remains ambiguous. Germline V gene data show CDR1 as LNHDA and CDR2 as SQIVND (reference sequence). V lost 5 bases to trimming and J lost 0 bases, with 13 bases between them. CDR3 size: 15 residues. In DNA, the CDR3 is TGTGCCAGTAGTCCGATTCCCGGCCTGAACACTGAAGCTTTCTTT. It codes for CASSPIPGLNTEAFF.

The chain carries TRBV5-1 and TRBJ1-2; a weak D match, TRBD1 (6 bases). Germline lookup yields CDR1 SGHRS and CDR2 YFSETQ. This CDR3 comprises 15 residues. Between the trimmed V and J ends, which lost 0 bases and 5 bases, there was a span of 14 bases. The CDR3 sequence is CASSLGQQGRYGYTF. CDR3 in DNA: TGCGCCAGCAGCTTGGGCCAACAGGGAAGGTATGGCTACACCTTC.

V is TRBV28 and J is TRBJ1-1; the match to TRBD1 covers 8 bases. CDR1 is MDHEN and CDR2 is SYDVKM in the germline V gene. V dropped 7 bases and J dropped 1; count of bases not matched to a gene: 5. CDR3 length equals 14 residues. The CDR3 sequence is CASTVGQGNTEAFF. As DNA, the CDR3 is TGTGCCAGCACCGTCGGACAGGGGAACACTGAAGCTTTCTTT.

The chain combines TRBV19 with TRBJ1-1; D is perhaps TRBD1 (6 bases). The CDR3 totals 17 residues. Germline V CDR1 and CDR2: LNHDA, SQIVND (reference sequence). V was cut by 2 bases and J by 4 bases, with 20 bases left in between. CDR3 protein: CASSIMGRGGRGTEAFF. CDR3 bases: TGTGCCAGTAGTATAATGGGGAGAGGGGGTAGGGGCACTGAAGCTTTCTTT. The variable domain in full, completed from reference TRBV19 and TRBJ1-1, reads DGGITQSPKYLFRKEGQNVTLSCEQNLNHDAMYWYRQDPGQGLRLIYYSQIVNDFQKGDIAEGYSVSREKKESFPLTVTSAQKNPTAFYLCASSIMGRGGRGTEAFFGQGTRLTVV.

V usage is TRBV5-1 and J usage is TRBJ2-7, with TRBD2 identical over 8 bases. The CDR3 sequence is 17 residues long. Trimming cost V 4 bases and J 11 bases; bases outside gene matches: 23. Germline V CDR1 and CDR2: SGHRS, YFSETQ. The CDR3 here is CASSLTGSGIQSPGEYF. The CDR3 DNA is TGCGCCAGCAGCCTCACGGGTAGCGGGATACAATCGCCGGGGGAGTACTTC.

The chain has TRBV7-8 and TRBJ1-1; TRBD1 matches 7 bases. The ends lost 5 bases at V and 3 bases at J; junction bases unmatched: 9. The CDR3 extends over 15 amino acids. In germline, CDR1 is SGHVS, CDR2 FQNEAQ. CDR3 protein: CASSQWDSMYTEAFF. The CDR3, as DNA: TGTGCCAGCAGCCAGTGGGACAGCATGTACACTGAAGCTTTCTTT.

The chain couples TRBV7-9 to TRBJ1-2; D gene ambiguous. V was trimmed by 5 bases and J by 6 bases, leaving 13 bases between them. The CDR3 contains 13 residues. Germline V gene data show CDR1 as SEHNR and CDR2 as FQNEAQ (reference sequence). CDR3 DNA sequence: TGTGCCAGCAGCCCGAATCGAGTACATGGCTACACCTTC. This codes for CASSPNRVHGYTF. The entire variable domain, with the rest obtained from reference TRBV7-9 and TRBJ1-2, is as follows: DTGVSQNPRHKITKRGQNVTFRCDPISEHNRLYWYRQTLGQGPEFLTYFQNEAQLEKSRLLSDRFSAERPKGSFSTLEIQRTEQGDSAMYLCASSPNRVHGYTFGSGTRLTVV.

The chain recombines TRBV5-1 with TRBJ2-7, with D tentatively TRBD2 (6 bases). V gave up 0 bases and J gave up 2 bases, with 12 bases separating them. The germline V gene has CDR1 SGHRS and CDR2 YFSETQ. The CDR3 runs to 15 residues. CDR3 protein: CASSLDLGGTYEQYF. CDR3 coding DNA: TGCGCCAGCAGCTTGGATCTCGGGGGAACCTACGAGCAGTACTTC.

This clone occurred once. The rearrangement links TRBV28 to TRBJ2-1; 8 bases fit TRBD1. With V trimmed by 5 bases and J by 0 bases, 6 bases remained unmatched. Germline CDR1 MDHEN, CDR2 SYDVKM. The CDR3 totals 16 residues. CDR3 in amino acids: CASSVPGGFSYNEQFF. CDR3 in DNA: TGTGCCAGCAGTGTCCCAGGGGGCTTCTCCTACAATGAGCAGTTCTTC.

The rearrangement links TRBV7-2 to TRBJ1-2; possibly TRBD1 for D (6 bases). The CDR3 consists of 15 residues. CDR1 SGHTA and CDR2 FQGNSA come from the germline V gene. Trimming left V 5 bases short and J 6 bases short, with 19 bases between. In DNA, the CDR3 is TGTGCCAGCAGCACTAGAGTGGTCGCAGGGGATGGCTACACCTTC. It is translated as CASSTRVVAGDGYTF.

V usage is TRBV5-5 and J usage is TRBJ1-2; D might be TRBD1 (6 bases). The CDR3 is 13 residues long. The germline V gene encodes CDR1 SGHKS and CDR2 YYEKEE (reference sequence). The ends were cut back, 0 bases at V and 4 bases at J, with 7 bases in the middle. Written as DNA, the CDR3 is TGTGCCAGCAGCTTGGGGGGGGCCTATGGCTACACCTTC. Its translation is CASSLGGAYGYTF.

The V call is TRBV28, the J call TRBJ2-2; 8 bases line up with TRBD1. The germline V gene encodes CDR1 MDHEN and CDR2 SYDVKM. V was pared by 5 bases and J by 3 bases, with 5 bases of the junction left unmatched. The CDR3 is 15 residues long. The CDR3 coding sequence is TGTGCCAGCAGTCCCCTGGACAGGGACACCGGGGAGCTGTTTTTT. Translation gives CASSPLDRDTGELFF.

V and J are TRBV28 and TRBJ2-1; weak D call: TRBD2 (7 bases). CDR1 is MDHEN and CDR2 is SYDVKM in the germline V gene. Trimming pared 6 bases from V and 6 bases from J, leaving 15 bases between. The CDR3 has 14 residues. The CDR3 sequence: CASRVGGAFNEQFF. CDR3 in DNA: TGTGCCAGCAGAGTAGGGGGGGCTTTCAATGAGCAGTTCTTC.

The genes are TRBV27 and TRBJ2-1; the match to TRBD1 covers 9 bases. V shed 2 bases, J shed 6 bases, and the junction held 5 bases outside the gene matches. The CDR3 consists of 15 residues. CDR1 and CDR2 (germline): MNHEY, SMNVEV (reference sequence). The CDR3 bases are TGTGCCAGCAGTTTAGGGACAGGGATCCCCAATGAGCAGTTCTTC. Translation: CASSLGTGIPNEQFF.

The chain links TRBV27 to TRBJ2-7; 9 bases are shared with TRBD1. The CDR3 is 14 residues long. In germline, CDR1 is MNHEY, CDR2 SMNVEV (reference sequence). After removal of 5 bases from V and 0 bases from J, the junction contained 2 bases not matched to a gene. The CDR3 DNA reads TGTGCCAGCAGTCAGGACAGGGGCTCCTACGAGCAGTACTTC. The encoded protein is CASSQDRGSYEQYF.

This rearrangement joins TRBV4-2 to TRBJ1-6; D gene uncertain. Trimming took 0 bases from V and 9 from J, leaving 15 bases between them. Germline values: CDR1 LGHNA, CDR2 YNFKEQ. This CDR3 has 16 residues. The CDR3 protein is CASSQDPGRRASPLHF. CDR3 coding DNA: TGTGCCAGCAGCCAAGATCCAGGACGGAGGGCTTCACCCCTCCACTTT.

The V call is TRBV28, the J call TRBJ1-5; D is unresolved. This CDR3 is 14 amino acids long. V dropped 7 bases and J dropped 2 bases, with 12 bases sitting between them. Germline CDR1 and CDR2: MDHEN and SYDVKM. The CDR3 DNA reads as TGTGCCAGCAATAACAGCCCTGGCAATCAGCCCCAGCATTTT. Translated: CASNNSPGNQPQHF.

The chain has TRBV7-3 and TRBJ1-1; D ambiguous. CDR3 length: 15 amino acids. Germline lookup yields CDR1 SGHTA and CDR2 FQGTGA. V lost 2 bases, J lost 0 bases, and 10 bases lay in between. CDR3 coding DNA: TGTGCCAGCAGCTTACTCCCTTCCATGAACACTGAAGCTTTCTTT. It codes for CASSLLPSMNTEAFF.

The V gene is TRBV28, the J gene TRBJ2-1, with 9 bases matching TRBD2. V trimming: 4 bases; J trimming: 4 bases; junction bases outside the gene matches: 11. The CDR3 is 17 amino acids. CDR1 and CDR2 from the germline V gene are MDHEN and SYDVKM. The CDR3 region has the DNA TGTGCCAGCAGTTCCCGCATCGGTAGCGGGAGTTACAATGAGCAGTTCTTC. Translating gives CASSSRIGSGSYNEQFF.

This clone has just a few counts. DNA for the CDR3: TGTGCCTGGAGCCAAAAGGGACTAGCGGACAATGAGCAGTTCTTC. This codes for CAWSQKGLADNEQFF. The V and J genes are TRBV30 and TRBJ2-1, with 11 bases fitting TRBD2. With V trimmed by 3 bases and J by 5 bases, 6 bases remained unmatched. The germline gives CDR1 GTSNPN, CDR2 SVGIG (reference sequence). This CDR3 comprises 15 residues.